This passage covers 28 T cell receptor beta chains from one sample sequenced in a study of T cell clonotyping in hematopoietic cell transplantation. TCRdb's copy holds only in-frame clones and misses some; the assay was immunoSEQ multiplex PCR. The sample lists over 10,000 clones, roughly 92% occurring once. This sample comprised PBMCs, obtained 100 days after allogeneic stem cell transplant. These receptors were collected from a female patient aged 50-59 years who had an allogeneic stem cell transplant from an unrelated donor, so the T cells may come from the graft donor. Some clones in this sample may be carry-over from other donors' samples.

This CDR3 reads CSVGGGSRNGYTF. The CDR3 bases are TGCAGCGTGGGGGGGGGATCTAGGAATGGCTACACCTTC. V gene TRBV29-1 combines with J gene TRBJ1-2; the D gene is possibly TRBD1 (5 bases). V was clipped by 6 bases and J by 6 bases, with 17 bases between them. CDR3 length: 13 amino acids. CDR1 is SQVTM and CDR2 is ANQGSEA in the germline V gene.

The genes are TRBV4-1 and TRBJ1-2; D gene ambiguous. The ends were cut back, 2 bases at V and 2 bases at J, with 6 bases in the middle. The CDR3 extends over 13 amino acids. From germline, CDR1 is MGHRA and CDR2 YSYEKL. The CDR3 region has the DNA TGCGCCAGCAGCCAAACGCAGAACTATGGCTACACCTTC. It codes for CASSQTQNYGYTF.

The chain carries TRBV27 and TRBJ2-5, with TRBD1 matching over 7 bases. The CDR3 extends over 15 amino acids. In germline, CDR1 is MNHEY, CDR2 SMNVEV (reference sequence). The ends lost 3 bases at V and 5 bases at J; junction bases unmatched: 9. The CDR3 region is CASSLDRRAGETQYF. DNA of the CDR3: TGTGCCAGCAGTTTGGACAGGCGGGCCGGGGAGACCCAGTACTTC.

The genes are TRBV4-3 and TRBJ1-1; possibly TRBD1 for D (6 bases). Germline V gene sequence: CDR1 LGHNA, CDR2 YSLEER. V was trimmed by 0 bases and J by 2 bases, leaving 10 bases between them. The CDR3 is made up of 15 amino acids. This CDR3 is CASSQDWGANTEAFF. DNA for the CDR3: TGCGCCAGCAGCCAAGATTGGGGGGCAAACACTGAAGCTTTCTTT.

This rearrangement joins TRBV11-2 to TRBJ2-3, with 7 bases that match TRBD1. The junction had 3 bases not matched to a gene; V was cut back by 2 bases and J by 1 base. Per the germline V gene, CDR1 is SGHAT and CDR2 is FQNNGV. The CDR3 totals 15 residues. CDR3 region: CASSLRQGGTDTQYF. CDR3 DNA: TGTGCCAGCAGCTTAAGGCAGGGGGGCACAGATACGCAGTATTTT. The whole variable domain, remainder taken from reference TRBV11-2 and TRBJ2-3, is EAGVAQSPRYKIIEKRQSVAFWCNPISGHATLYWYQQILGQGPKLLIQFQNNGVVDDSQLPKDRFSAERLKGVDSTLKIQPAKLEDSAVYLCASSLRQGGTDTQYFGPGTRLTVL.

This chain links TRBV2 with TRBJ1-1; D is undetermined. From germline, CDR1 is SNHLY and CDR2 FYNNEI. This CDR3 region has 13 residues. V shed 6 bases and J shed 2 bases, with 10 bases lying between them. The CDR3 DNA sequence: TGTGCCAGCAGCGGAAGAGGTAACACTGAAGCTTTCTTT. Amino acid sequence: CASSGRGNTEAFF.

The rearrangement joins TRBV25-1 to TRBJ2-6; the D gene is possibly TRBD2 (7 bases). Germline CDR1 and CDR2: MGHDK and SYGVNS. Trimming shortened V by 1 base and J by 2 bases, and 12 bases separated the two germline ends. CDR3 size: 17 residues. DNA of the CDR3: TGTGCCAGCAGTGAATCATTAGGGGGGGCTGGGGCCAACGTCCTGACTTTC. It is translated as CASSESLGGAGANVLTF.

The chain recombines TRBV30 with TRBJ2-1; the match to TRBD2 covers 16 bases. V lost 4 bases to trimming and J lost 9 bases; unmatched junction nucleotides: 12. In germline, CDR1 is GTSNPN, CDR2 SVGIG (reference sequence). CDR3 length: 17 residues. DNA of the CDR3: TGTGCCTGGATAGGAGGGACTAGCGGGAGGGGTATGGGTGAGCAGTTCTTC. Encoded protein: CAWIGGTSGRGMGEQFF.

A single count supports this clone. V gene TRBV28 combines with J gene TRBJ2-7; 8 bases align to TRBD2. The CDR3 is made up of 15 amino acids. Germline V lookup: CDR1 MDHEN, CDR2 SYDVKM. Germline trimming cut 4 bases from V and 6 bases from J; bases unmatched to any gene: 11. In nucleotides, the CDR3 is TGTGCCAGCAGTTCTCCCAACGGGAGGGCGGGCGAGCAGTACTTC. It is translated as CASSSPNGRAGEQYF.

The J gene is TRBJ2-5, the V gene TRBV4-1, with TRBD1 matching over 11 bases. The CDR3 covers 17 residues. In germline, CDR1 is MGHRA, CDR2 YSYEKL. V lost 6 bases to trimming and J lost 4 bases; unmatched junction nucleotides: 13. This chain's CDR3 is CASRQSGQGARGETQYF. CDR3 bases: TGCGCCAGCAGACAAAGCGGACAGGGGGCACGGGGAGAGACCCAGTACTTC.

This chain uses TRBV5-1 with TRBJ1-2, with D perhaps TRBD1 (6 bases). CDR1 and CDR2 (germline): SGHRS, YFSETQ. The CDR3 consists of 14 residues. Deletions cut 4 bases from V and 11 bases from J, with 21 bases between. The CDR3 DNA is TGCGCCAGCAGCCGACAGGCTGAGACGCCATTATACACCTTC. Translating it yields CASSRQAETPLYTF.

This clone appeared once. V is TRBV19 and J is TRBJ1-2, with unresolved D. The CDR3 has 13 amino acids. V was clipped by 3 bases and J by 5 bases, with 10 bases between them. Germline lookup yields CDR1 LNHDA and CDR2 SQIVND (reference sequence). The CDR3 DNA reads TGTGCCAGTAGTATCGGCCAGTATTATGGCTACACCTTC. Translation: CASSIGQYYGYTF.

The chain links TRBV25-1 to TRBJ2-1, with D possibly matching TRBD1 (6 bases). In germline, CDR1 is MGHDK, CDR2 SYGVNS. Between the trimmed V and J ends, which lost 4 bases and 0 bases, there was a span of 7 bases. This CDR3 contains 14 residues. The CDR3 DNA sequence: TGTGCCAGCAGTGCACAGGGCTCCTACAATGAGCAGTTCTTC. Protein product: CASSAQGSYNEQFF.

This clone was detected once. The J gene is TRBJ1-4, the V gene TRBV15, with TRBD1 identical over 7 bases. The germline CDR1 and CDR2 sequences are LNHNV and YYDKDF (reference sequence). This CDR3 is 15 amino acids long. Trimming cost V 3 bases and J 7 bases; bases outside gene matches: 8. DNA of the CDR3: TGTGCCACCAGCAGTGACAGGGTCGGCCCTGAAAAACTGTTTTTT. This encodes CATSSDRVGPEKLFF.

The chain uses TRBV6-5 and TRBJ2-7; D call uncertain. The CDR3 length is 12 residues. Germline CDR1 is MNHEY and CDR2 is SVGAGI. Trimming shortened V by 6 bases and J by 5 bases, and 11 bases separated the two germline ends. The CDR3 coding sequence is TGTGCCAGCAGCCCCGGCCTGGACGAGCAGTACTTC. Protein: CASSPGLDEQYF.

For the CDR3, the DNA is TGTGCCAGTAGTAGCACAGGGACCTCTGATGGCTACACCTTC. It translates to CASSSTGTSDGYTF. The chain employs TRBV19 and TRBJ1-2; the D gene is possibly TRBD1 (6 bases). The CDR3 spans 14 residues. In germline, CDR1 is LNHDA, CDR2 SQIVND (reference sequence). V was trimmed by 4 bases and J by 6 bases, leaving 15 bases between them. Full variable domain (missing parts from reference TRBV19 and TRBJ1-2): DGGITQSPKYLFRKEGQNVTLSCEQNLNHDAMYWYRQDPGQGLRLIYYSQIVNDFQKGDIAEGYSVSREKKESFPLTVTSAQKNPTAFYLCASSSTGTSDGYTFGSGTRLTVV.

The genes are TRBV19 and TRBJ1-1, with D unresolved. This CDR3 is 13 amino acids long. Germline V gives CDR1 LNHDA, CDR2 SQIVND (reference sequence). V lost 3 bases and J 1 base, leaving 6 bases between the germline ends. CDR3 residues: CASSITANTEAFF. Here the CDR3 DNA reads TGTGCCAGTAGTATTACAGCGAACACTGAAGCTTTCTTT.

The sample holds a few counts of this clone. The V and J genes are TRBV7-2 and TRBJ1-3, with D hard to call. The length of the CDR3 is 15 residues. Deletions cut 6 bases from V and 0 bases from J, with 12 bases between. Looked up from germline, CDR1 is SGHTA and CDR2 is FQGNSA. This CDR3 reads CASSPYSGSGNTIYF. In DNA form, the CDR3 reads TGTGCCAGCAGTCCTTATTCCGGCTCTGGAAACACCATATATTTT.

This rearrangement joins TRBV19 to TRBJ2-1; a weak D match, TRBD2 (5 bases). CDR1 LNHDA and CDR2 SQIVND come from the germline V gene (reference sequence). This CDR3 comprises 13 residues. Trimming shortened V by 6 bases and J by 8 bases, and 14 bases separated the two germline ends. In nucleotides, the CDR3 is TGTGCCAGTAGGGCGGGTTCGTGGGATGAGCAGTTCTTC. Translating it yields CASRAGSWDEQFF. The variable domain in full, with the rest retrieved from reference TRBV19 and TRBJ2-1, is DGGITQSPKYLFRKEGQNVTLSCEQNLNHDAMYWYRQDPGQGLRLIYYSQIVNDFQKGDIAEGYSVSREKKESFPLTVTSAQKNPTAFYLCASRAGSWDEQFFGPGTRLTVL.

This chain links TRBV29-1 with TRBJ1-1, with D hard to call. With 2 bases removed from V and 1 base from J, the gap between germline ends came to 5 bases. Germline V gene data show CDR1 as SQVTM and CDR2 as ANQGSEA. The CDR3 sequence is 12 residues long. CDR3 DNA: TGCAGCGTTGAACGGGGGAACACTGAAGCTTTCTTT. Translated: CSVERGNTEAFF.

This clone was counted a single time. The V gene is TRBV7-9, the J gene TRBJ1-3; D is perhaps TRBD1 (5 bases). In germline, CDR1 is SEHNR, CDR2 FQNEAQ (reference sequence). The CDR3 spans 16 residues. V lost 5 bases to trimming and J lost 2 bases, with 16 bases between them. CDR3 coding DNA: TGTGCCAGCAGCACCGGGGCGTCATGGACTGGAAACACCATATATTTT. It encodes CASSTGASWTGNTIYF.

CDR3 protein: CASSLIRGQGEGGYTF. CDR3 bases: TGTGCCAGCAGCTTAATCCGGGGACAGGGCGAGGGCGGCTACACCTTC. This rearrangement joins TRBV11-2 to TRBJ1-2; TRBD1 aligns across 9 bases. The ends lost 2 bases at V and 8 bases at J; junction bases unmatched: 12. Germline CDR1 SGHAT, CDR2 FQNNGV. The CDR3 extends over 16 amino acids.

This clone was seen only once. The chain joins TRBV7-2 to TRBJ1-5, with 9 bases fitting TRBD1. V lost 5 bases to trimming and J lost 11 bases; unmatched junction nucleotides: 13. Per the germline V gene, CDR1 is SGHTA and CDR2 is FQGNSA. The CDR3 runs 15 residues. CDR3 in DNA: TGTGCCAGCAGCAAGGGACAGGGTGATGGATCAGCCCAGCATTTT. It codes for CASSKGQGDGSAQHF.

The gene calls are TRBV19 and TRBJ2-1, with D uncertain. Germline V gene lookup returns CDR1 LNHDA and CDR2 SQIVND (reference sequence). There are 12 residues in the CDR3. Trimming left V 0 bases short and J 5 bases short, with 2 bases between. Written as DNA, the CDR3 is TGTGCCAGTAGTATAGATGACAATGAGCAGTTCTTC. It specifies CASSIDDNEQFF.

The chain couples TRBV4-3 to TRBJ2-7; 8 bases fit TRBD1. This CDR3 has 14 amino acids. Germline V gene lookup returns CDR1 LGHNA and CDR2 YSLEER. Losses at the gene ends were 3 bases for V and 6 bases for J; bases not matched to a gene: 7. For the CDR3, the DNA is TGCGCCAGCAGCCACGGGACAGGTTTAGCCGAGCAGTACTTC. It codes for CASSHGTGLAEQYF.

This chain uses TRBV11-2 with TRBJ1-2, with 7 bases matching TRBD1. The J segment lost 3 bases and the V segment lost 1 base, leaving 2 bases of the junction unmatched. This CDR3 is built from 14 residues. The V gene's germline CDR1 is SGHAT and CDR2 FQNNGV. The CDR3 loop is CASSLGQGDYGYTF. Here the CDR3 DNA reads TGTGCCAGCAGCTTAGGACAGGGAGACTATGGCTACACCTTC. The complete variable domain, with remaining parts taken from reference TRBV11-2 and TRBJ1-2, reads EAGVAQSPRYKIIEKRQSVAFWCNPISGHATLYWYQQILGQGPKLLIQFQNNGVVDDSQLPKDRFSAERLKGVDSTLKIQPAKLEDSAVYLCASSLGQGDYGYTFGSGTRLTVV.

Only one count was recorded for this clone. This chain links TRBV4-3 with TRBJ1-6, with a weak D call TRBD1 (5 bases). CDR1 and CDR2 from the germline V gene are LGHNA and YSLEER. The ends were cut back, 1 base at V and 0 bases at J, with 16 bases in the middle. The length of the CDR3 is 19 residues. In DNA, the CDR3 is TGCGCCAGCAGCCAAGGGGGGGGGAGCGTTAGCTCCTATAATTCACCCCTCCACTTT. Protein product: CASSQGGGSVSSYNSPLHF.

In this sample, this clone turned up a few times. The V call is TRBV9, the J call TRBJ2-7; 8 bases agree with TRBD2. This CDR3 has 15 amino acids. The V gene end was trimmed by 4 bases and the J gene end by 3 bases; junction bases not matched to a gene: 9. CDR1 and CDR2 from the germline V gene are SGDLS and YYNGEE. The CDR3 coding sequence is TGTGCCAGCAGCCCCGATAGCGGGACCAGCTACGAGCAGTACTTC. Translation gives CASSPDSGTSYEQYF. Combining the CDR3 with reference TRBV9 and TRBJ2-7 gives the whole variable domain DSGVTQTPKHLITATGQRVTLRCSPRSGDLSVYWYQQSLDQGLQFLIQYYNGEERAKGNILERFSAQQFPDLHSELNLSSLELGDSALYFCASSPDSGTSYEQYFGPGTRLTVT.